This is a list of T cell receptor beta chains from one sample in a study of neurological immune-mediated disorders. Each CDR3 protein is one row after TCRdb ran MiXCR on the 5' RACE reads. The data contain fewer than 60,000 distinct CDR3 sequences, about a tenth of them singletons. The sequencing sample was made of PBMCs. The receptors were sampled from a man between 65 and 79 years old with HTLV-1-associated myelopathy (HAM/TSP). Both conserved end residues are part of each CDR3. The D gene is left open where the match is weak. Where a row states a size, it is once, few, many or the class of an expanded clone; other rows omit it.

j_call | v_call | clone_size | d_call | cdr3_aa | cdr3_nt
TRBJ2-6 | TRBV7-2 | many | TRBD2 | CASSLIGRGGAGANVLTF | TGTGCCAGCAGCTTGATCGGACGGGGAGGGGCTGGGGCCAACGTCCTGACTTTC
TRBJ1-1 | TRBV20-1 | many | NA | CSALGERTANTEAFF | TGCAGTGCGTTGGGGGAAAGGACAGCGAACACTGAAGCTTTCTTT
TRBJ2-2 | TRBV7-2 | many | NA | CASSPGTDRELFF | TGTGCCAGCAGCCCCGGGACGGACCGGGAGCTGTTTTTT
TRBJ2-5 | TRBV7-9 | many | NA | CASSLTAGWETQYF | TGTGCCAGCAGCCTAACGGCGGGCTGGGAGACCCAGTACTTC
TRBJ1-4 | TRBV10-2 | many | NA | CASGSGSAKLFF | TGCGCCAGCGGATCAGGCTCTGCAAAACTGTTTTTT
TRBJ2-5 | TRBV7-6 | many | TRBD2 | CASSPTPGGTQYF | TGTGCCAGCAGCCCAACACCGGGGGGGACCCAGTACTTC
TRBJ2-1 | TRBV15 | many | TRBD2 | CATLTPGTSGQNEQFF | TGTGCCACTCTCACCCCCGGGACTAGCGGACAAAATGAGCAGTTCTTC
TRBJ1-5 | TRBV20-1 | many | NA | CSARGPQGSWNQPQHF | TGCAGTGCCAGAGGTCCACAGGGAAGTTGGAATCAGCCCCAGCATTTT
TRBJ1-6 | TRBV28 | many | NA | CASSLRTWSDNSPLHF | TGTGCCAGCAGTTTAAGGACGTGGTCGGATAATTCACCCCTCCACTTT
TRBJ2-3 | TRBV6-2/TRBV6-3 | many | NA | CASSYVGGTQYF | TGTGCCAGCAGTTATGTGGGAGGTACGCAGTATTTT
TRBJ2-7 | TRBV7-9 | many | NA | CASTMGGTEQYF | TGTGCCAGTACAATGGGGGGGACAGAGCAGTACTTC
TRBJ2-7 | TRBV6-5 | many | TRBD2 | CASSLGLAGYYEQYF | TGTGCCAGCAGCCTGGGACTAGCGGGATACTACGAGCAGTACTTC
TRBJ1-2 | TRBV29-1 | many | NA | CSVGGRTGFVHGYTF | TGCAGCGTTGGGGGGAGAACAGGGTTTGTCCATGGCTACACCTTC
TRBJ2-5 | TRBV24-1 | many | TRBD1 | CATSEQEQGYQETQYF | TGTGCCACCAGCGAACAGGAACAGGGGTACCAAGAGACCCAGTACTTC
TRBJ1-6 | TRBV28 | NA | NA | CASSSLYNSPLHF | TGTGCCAGCAGTTCACTGTATAATTCACCCCTCCACTTT
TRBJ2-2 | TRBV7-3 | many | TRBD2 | CASSLNPFSGNSAGELFF | TGTGCCAGCAGCTTAAATCCCTTCAGCGGGAATTCAGCCGGGGAGCTGTTTTTT
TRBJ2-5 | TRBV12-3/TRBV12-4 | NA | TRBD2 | CASGRAGGSQETQYF | TGTGCCAGCGGTAGAGCGGGAGGTTCCCAAGAGACCCAGTACTTC
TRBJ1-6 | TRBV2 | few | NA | CASNGPYRDNSPLHF | TGTGCCAGCAACGGCCCCTACAGGGATAATTCACCCCTCCACTTT
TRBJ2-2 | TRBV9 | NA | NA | CASSPPGGNTGELFF | TGTGCCAGCAGCCCCCCCGGGGGTAACACCGGGGAGCTGTTTTTT
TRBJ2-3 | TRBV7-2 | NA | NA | CASSTRLATDTQYF | TGTGCCAGCAGTACCCGGCTAGCTACAGATACGCAGTATTTT
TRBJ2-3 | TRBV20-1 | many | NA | CSARAGPSTDTQYF | TGCAGTGCTAGAGCAGGGCCTAGCACAGATACGCAGTATTTT
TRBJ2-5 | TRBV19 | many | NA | CASSMTDEETQYF | TGTGCCAGTAGTATGACGGACGAAGAGACCCAGTACTTC
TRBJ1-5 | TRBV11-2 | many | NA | CASSSLSGAGNQPQHF | TGTGCCAGCAGCTCTCTCTCGGGGGCAGGCAATCAGCCCCAGCATTTT
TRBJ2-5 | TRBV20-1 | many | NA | CSVSGTGMKTQYF | TGCAGTGTTAGCGGTACAGGGATGAAGACCCAGTACTTC
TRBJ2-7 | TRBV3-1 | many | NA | CASSRTLLYEQYF | TGTGCCAGCAGCCGGACCCTTTTGTACGAGCAGTACTTC
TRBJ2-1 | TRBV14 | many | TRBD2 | CASSQGEREAHEQFF | TGTGCCAGCAGCCAAGGAGAGCGGGAGGCCCATGAGCAGTTCTTC
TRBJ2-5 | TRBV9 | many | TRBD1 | CASSGDRGGVRETQYF | TGTGCCAGCAGCGGAGACAGGGGAGGAGTGAGAGAGACCCAGTACTTC
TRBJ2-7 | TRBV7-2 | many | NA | CASSLALRDYEQYF | TGTGCCAGCAGCTTAGCGCTAAGGGACTACGAGCAGTACTTC
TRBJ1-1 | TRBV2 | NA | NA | CASSSRVIPPMNTEASF | TGTGCCAGCAGTTCTAGGGTGATTCCCCCCATGAACACTGAAGCTTCCTTT
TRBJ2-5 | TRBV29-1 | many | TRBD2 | CSTRESGSGETQYF | TGCAGCACCAGAGAGAGCGGGAGCGGAGAGACCCAGTACTTC
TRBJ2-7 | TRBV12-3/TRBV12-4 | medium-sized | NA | CASSSAGWEQYF | TGTGCCAGCAGTTCCGCCGGATGGGAGCAGTACTTC
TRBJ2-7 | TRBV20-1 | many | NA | CSARFAGAGEQYF | TGCAGTGCTAGATTTGCGGGGGCAGGCGAGCAGTACTTC
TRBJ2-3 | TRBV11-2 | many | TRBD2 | CASSLGWGGRSTDTQYF | TGTGCCAGCAGCTTAGGGTGGGGGGGTCGGAGCACAGATACGCAGTATTTT
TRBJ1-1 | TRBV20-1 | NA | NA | CSAGTGSAEAFF | TGCAGTGCTGGCACAGGGAGCGCTGAAGCTTTCTTT
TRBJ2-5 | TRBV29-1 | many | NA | CSVGEGLETQYF | TGCAGCGTTGGTGAGGGGTTGGAGACCCAGTACTTC
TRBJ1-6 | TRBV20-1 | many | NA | CSARDHSSGSHSPLHF | TGCAGTGCTAGAGATCATAGTTCAGGGTCACATTCACCCCTCCACTTT
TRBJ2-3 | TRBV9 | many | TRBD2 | CASSGTSGFSDTQYF | TGTGCCAGTTCCGGGACTAGCGGGTTTTCAGATACGCAGTATTTT
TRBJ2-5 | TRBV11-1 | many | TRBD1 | CASSFDGTGAGTQYF | TGTGCCAGCAGCTTTGATGGGACAGGCGCAGGGACCCAGTACTTC
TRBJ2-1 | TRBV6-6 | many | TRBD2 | CASSRSYLAGVMDEQFF | TGTGCCAGCAGTCGATCCTATCTAGCGGGAGTTATGGATGAGCAGTTCTTC
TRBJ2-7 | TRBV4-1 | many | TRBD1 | CASSPGQGSYEQYF | TGCGCCAGCAGCCCCGGACAGGGATCTTACGAGCAGTACTTC
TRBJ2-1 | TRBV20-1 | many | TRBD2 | CSARDPGRAGNEQFF | TGCAGTGCTAGAGATCCCGGGAGGGCCGGCAATGAGCAGTTCTTC
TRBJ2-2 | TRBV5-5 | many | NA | CASRGGGTLHLFF | TGTGCCAGCAGGGGCGGCGGGACTTTGCACCTGTTTTTT
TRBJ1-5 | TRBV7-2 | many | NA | CASSLQGFNQPQHF | TGTGCCAGCAGCCTACAGGGTTTCAATCAGCCCCAGCATTTT
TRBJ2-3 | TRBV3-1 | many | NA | CASSQAGGTDTQYF | TGTGCCAGCAGCCAAGCAGGGGGCACAGATACGCAGTATTTT
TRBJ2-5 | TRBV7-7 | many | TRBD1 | CASSGTGYQETQYF | TGTGCCAGCAGCGGGACAGGGTACCAAGAGACCCAGTACTTC
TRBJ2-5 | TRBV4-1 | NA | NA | CASSQDSSRRVQTQYF | TGCGCCAGCAGCCAAGATTCCTCACGGCGAGTACAGACCCAGTACTTC
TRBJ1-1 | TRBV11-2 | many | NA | CASRQGTEAFF | TGTGCCAGCAGACAGGGCACTGAAGCTTTCTTT
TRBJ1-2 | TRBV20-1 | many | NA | CSASFPGYHYGYTF | TGCAGTGCTAGTTTTCCCGGGTACCACTATGGCTACACCTTC
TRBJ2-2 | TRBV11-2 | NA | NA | CASSPRFDDTGELFF | TGTGCCAGCAGCCCCAGGTTTGATGACACCGGGGAGCTGTTTTTT
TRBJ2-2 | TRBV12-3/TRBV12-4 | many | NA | CASSLVQGNGELFF | TGTGCCAGCAGTTTAGTACAGGGTAACGGGGAGCTGTTTTTT
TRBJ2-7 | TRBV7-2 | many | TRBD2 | CASSLTQSGRGEQYF | TGTGCCAGCAGCTTAACCCAAAGCGGGAGAGGCGAGCAGTACTTC
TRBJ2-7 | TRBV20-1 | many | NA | CSARSHGSSYEQYF | TGCAGTGCTAGATCCCACGGGAGCTCCTACGAGCAGTACTTC